This T cell receptor beta chain was documented in a study of chronic HIV infection and antiretroviral therapy. This clonotype was counted only a few times. One entry per CDR3 protein, called by TCRdb with MiXCR from the 5' RACE reads. The table shows about 48,000 distinct CDR3 sequences, with approximately 19% occurring only once. What was sequenced was peripheral blood. The source is an adult who had HIV and had not received antiretroviral therapy, or was an uninfected healthy control (not recorded which).

CDR3 loop: CASSREGSTDTQYF. CDR3 DNA sequence: TGCGCCAGCAGCAGGGAGGGCAGCACAGATACGCAGTATTTT. This chain connects TRBV4-1 to TRBJ2-3, with 7 nucleotides matching TRBD2. V shed 5 bases and J 0 bases; nucleotides not matched to a gene: 2. The CDR3 length is 14 residues. CDR1 MGHRA and CDR2 YSYEKL come from the germline V gene.